This entry features one T cell receptor (beta chain) sequence. The antigen remains unidentified. This record belongs to a study of identical twins. Whole-study results and caveats: In cord blood, abundant beta clonotypes had fewer insertions; memory showed no trend. Conclusions relied on cross-sectional statistical analysis, not following the same donors. Invariant cells of the MAIT and iNKT types might have partly distorted the zero-insertion analyses.

The length of the CDR3 is 15 residues. The V and J ends lost 4 bases and 1 base respectively, with 14 bases between them. CDR1 and CDR2 from the germline V gene are SGHTS and YDEGEE. Template switching added a universal primer binding site, and final cDNA carried unique molecular identifiers. TCRdb re-called the 5' RACE reads through MiXCR, storing one row per CDR3 protein. The table lists 470,000 or so distinct CDR3 sequences, less than 25% of them singletons. The data were also submitted as part of a second study, on T cells expressing NK-cell markers.

Sequenced: CD4+ T cells sorted from blood. This rearrangement joins TRBV5-8 to TRBJ1-1; the D gene is possibly TRBD1 (6 bases). This sequence originates from a woman aged 18-29 years in good health. The CDR3 bases are TGTGCCAGCAGCCAATACGGGGGCCCGAACACTGAAGCTTTCTTT. It codes for CASSQYGGPNTEAFF.